The 30 T cell receptor beta chains below all came from one sample that was sequenced in a study of CD8+CD57+ T cells in acquired aplastic anemia. Genomic DNA acted as the template from which TCR beta VDJ combination and CDR3 sequence profiling were carried out. TCRdb redid the calling of the reads with MiXCR, one entry per CDR3 protein. The sample contains 350,000 to 450,000 distinct CDR3 sequences, about 70% of which appear only once. The specimen was sorted CD4+, CD8+, or CD8+CD57+ T cells (not recorded which) from PBMCs. The receptor source for this set is a human donor in good health, serving as a control.

This sequence joins TRBV6-5 and TRBJ1-1; 10 nucleotides agree with TRBD1. CDR3 length: 15 amino acids. The germline CDR1 and CDR2 sequences are MNHEY and SVGAGI. Unmatched junction bases numbered 3, after V lost 2 bases and J lost 3 bases. CDR3 region: CASSYRTGGYTEAFF. The CDR3 nucleotides are TGTGCCAGCAGTTACAGGACAGGGGGGTACACTGAAGCTTTCTTT.

The chain is built from TRBV29-1 and TRBJ1-2; TRBD1 matches at 8 bases. The CDR3 loop spans 14 amino acids. With V trimmed by 1 base and J by 6 bases, 7 bases remained unmatched. Germline V gene lookup returns CDR1 SQVTM and CDR2 ANQGSEA. For the CDR3, the DNA is TGCAGCGTTGAAGGGGGACAGGCGTCTGATGGCTACACCTTC. This gives the protein CSVEGGQASDGYTF.

On this clonotype: No DNA is shown, since the ends of the CDR3 on it are uncertain; the CDR3 is the one TCRdb lists. The chain links TRBV7-2 to TRBJ1-1; the table calls TRBD1, which could not be checked here. The germline gives CDR1 SGHTA, CDR2 FQGNSA. The CDR3 adds up to 16 amino acids, both ends counted. CDR3: CASSLLRGYGYTFAFF.

Comments on this clonotype: This likely comes from a read error, as the CDR3 has no conserved phenylalanine or tryptophan at its end. Because the CDR3's place on the DNA is in doubt, the DNA is left out and the CDR3 is given as listed by TCRdb. V is TRBV24-1 and J is TRBJ1-2. From germline, CDR1 is KGHDR and CDR2 SFDVKD. 13 amino acids form the CDR3, both terminal residues included. CDR3 loop: CATSDLMLESHPS.

About this clonotype itself: A junction boundary mismatches the germline segment, possibly from a read error. The chain links TRBV7-2 to TRBJ2-7; 12 bases align to TRBD2. CDR3 length equals 14 residues. The germline V gene has CDR1 SGHTA and CDR2 FQGNSA. The CDR3 protein is CASSTGLAGSTDKF. CDR3 coding DNA: TGTGCCAGCAGCACCGGACTAGCGGGAAGCACAGATAAGTTC.

This clonotype appeared many times. This rearrangement joins TRBV6-5 to TRBJ1-5, with D tentatively TRBD1 (5 bases). The V end lost 0 bases, the J end lost 5 bases, and 11 bases lay between the germline ends. Germline CDR1 MNHEY, CDR2 SVGAGI. The CDR3 has 15 amino acids. The CDR3 is CASSYSAGRDQPQHF. CDR3 nucleotides: TGTGCCAGCAGTTACTCGGCGGGACGCGATCAGCCCCAGCATTTT.

The chain links TRBV7-3 to TRBJ1-1; tentative D call: TRBD1 (5 bases). CDR1 is SGHTA, CDR2 FQGTGA, per germline. This CDR3 is 16 amino acids long. Trimming shortened V by 3 bases and J by 0 bases, and 14 bases separated the two germline ends. The CDR3 DNA is TGTGCCAGCAGCTTGGGACCTCTTTCGATGAACACTGAAGCTTTCTTT. The encoded protein is CASSLGPLSMNTEAFF.

The chain recombines TRBV5-4 with TRBJ1-4; possible D gene TRBD1, 5 bases. The V gene's germline CDR1 is SGHNT and CDR2 YYREEE (reference sequence). The CDR3 extends over 14 amino acids. V was cut by 4 bases and J by 7 bases, with 14 bases left in between. The CDR3 sequence: CASSVGQGSEKLFF. In DNA, the CDR3 is TGTGCCAGCAGCGTCGGGCAGGGAAGTGAAAAACTGTTTTTT.

This clonotype appeared many times. The chain carries TRBV7-2 and TRBJ1-1; D may be TRBD1 (6 bases). The length of the CDR3 is 13 residues. The germline gives CDR1 SGHTA, CDR2 FQGNSA. The ends were cut back, 6 bases at V and 7 bases at J, with 15 bases in the middle. CDR3 residues: CASSLKGGIEAFF. Written as DNA, the CDR3 is TGTGCCAGCAGTTTAAAAGGGGGGATTGAAGCTTTCTTT.

Remarks on this clonotype: A much larger clonotype is one base distant, so this may be a read error. This CDR3 is missing its conserved last phenylalanine or tryptophan, likely due to a read error. V gene TRBV6-1 combines with J gene TRBJ2-2; D call uncertain. V lost 4 bases, J lost 5 bases, and 11 bases lay in between. This CDR3 is 14 amino acids long. From germline, CDR1 is MNHNS and CDR2 SASEGT. The CDR3, as DNA: TGTGCCAGCAGTGTTGGGCGCGGTACCGGGGAGCTGTTTCTT. Translating it yields CASSVGRGTGELFL.

There are a few counts of this clonotype. This sequence may be a read error, since a much larger clone differs from it by one base. The V call is TRBV12-5, the J call TRBJ2-2, with D possibly called TRBD1 or TRBD2 (5 bases each). This CDR3 comprises 14 residues. From germline, CDR1 is LGHNT and CDR2 FRNRAP. CDR3 coding DNA: TGTGCCAGCACTGACCTTGGGGCCACCGGGGAGCTGCTTTTT. Translating it yields CASTDLGATGELLF.

This clonotype has only a few counts. A much larger clone is a single base away; this may be a read error. The rearrangement links TRBV9 to TRBJ1-2, with 10 bases matching TRBD1. CDR3 length: 13 amino acids. CDR1 is SGDLS, CDR2 YYNGEE, per germline. The CDR3: CASSVGTGGFYAF. CDR3 sequence (DNA): TGTGCCAGCAGCGTAGGGACAGGGGGTTTCTACGCCTTC.

A few counts support this clonotype. A read error may be the cause here, since a much bigger clone is one base away. This chain links TRBV11-2 with TRBJ2-3; D remains unclear. The CDR3 covers 11 residues. Germline CDR1 and CDR2: SGHAT and FQNNGV. This chain's CDR3 is CASGFQDTQYF. The CDR3 region has the DNA TGTGCCAGCGGCTTCCAAGATACGCAGTATTTT.

About this clonotype itself: One end of the junction fails to match germline, which may point to a read error. The gene calls are TRBV9 and TRBJ1-6; D not resolved. Per germline, CDR1 SGDLS and CDR2 YYNGEE. CDR3 length: 14 amino acids. Here the CDR3 reads CASSVDPGTKAFYF. CDR3 nucleotides: TGTGCCAGCAGCGTAGACCCAGGTACAAAAGCTTTCTACTTT.

The sample holds one count of this clonotype. As the CDR3 is not closed by the conserved phenylalanine or tryptophan, this likely results from a read error. The chain couples TRBV2 to TRBJ2-5; 9 nucleotides align to TRBD1. The germline gives CDR1 SNHLY, CDR2 FYNNEI. There are 16 residues in the CDR3. With V trimmed by 6 bases and J by 1 base, 9 bases remained unmatched. The CDR3 sequence is CASSVSATGGQETQYV. The CDR3 bases are TGTGCCAGCAGCGTATCGGCGACAGGGGGCCAAGAGACCCAGTACGTC.

This clonotype was counted many times. The V gene is TRBV7-2, the J gene TRBJ1-2; D is ambiguous. Germline V lookup: CDR1 SGHTA, CDR2 FQGNSA. CDR3 length: 12 amino acids. V was cut by 1 base and J by 2 bases, with 2 bases left in between. For the CDR3, the DNA is TGTGCCAGCAGCTTAGTGAACTATGGCTACACCTTC. Translated: CASSLVNYGYTF.

This clonotype was observed at least ten times. In nucleotides, the CDR3 is TGCGCCAGCAGGGTTGGGGAGGGGTCCTACAATGAGCAGTTCTTC. Its translation is CASRVGEGSYNEQFF. This chain connects TRBV5-1 to TRBJ2-1; TRBD2 matches at 7 bases. V trimming: 5 bases; J trimming: 1 base; junction bases outside the gene matches: 6. Germline values: CDR1 SGHRS, CDR2 YFSETQ. The CDR3 is 15 amino acids.

This clonotype was detected many times. This rearrangement joins TRBV11-2 to TRBJ1-6; TRBD1 matches at 9 bases. The V gene's germline CDR1 is SGHAT and CDR2 FQNNGV. This CDR3 is built from 16 residues. With V trimmed by 6 bases and J by 9 bases, 12 bases remained unmatched. The DNA for the CDR3 is TGTGCCAGCAGACGGAACCGGGACAGGGTTTTTTCACCCCTCCACTTT. Its translation: CASRRNRDRVFSPLHF.

Turning to this clonotype: This CDR3 is missing its conserved last phenylalanine or tryptophan, likely due to a read error. The DNA is omitted, as the CDR3 cannot be located on it reliably, and the CDR3 follows TCRdb's listing. The rearrangement links TRBV19 to TRBJ1-3; the DNA was not used to check the table's D call, TRBD1. Including both end residues, the CDR3 is 16 amino acids long. Germline V lookup: CDR1 LNHDA, CDR2 SQIVND (reference sequence). CDR3 sequence: CASGSGTQYFGTGTQL.

The CDR3 sequence: CASTPARGTSHGKLFF. The CDR3 region has the DNA TGTGCCAGCACCCCAGCCCGAGGGACATCTCATGGAAAACTGTTTTTT. The chain recombines TRBV12-3 or TRBV12-4 with TRBJ1-4, with D maybe TRBD1 (6 bases). Trimming removed 7 bases from V and 10 bases from J, with 25 bases in between. The length of the CDR3 is 16 residues.

Worth noting for this clonotype: The missing conserved phenylalanine or tryptophan at the end of this CDR3 makes a read error likely. The DNA is omitted, as the CDR3 cannot be located on it reliably, and the CDR3 follows TCRdb's listing. The rearrangement uses TRBV2 and TRBJ2-7; the table gives TRBD1 as D, unverified against the DNA. Germline CDR1 SNHLY, CDR2 FYNNEI. Inclusive of both ends, the CDR3 amounts to 16 amino acids. The CDR3 sequence: CASSETWGQRPDFRGR.

This clonotype has just one count. The CDR3 sequence: CASSQGLNEQFF. In DNA, the CDR3 is TGCGCCAGCAGCCAAGGCCTCAATGAGCAGTTCTTC. The chain employs TRBV4-3 and TRBJ2-1; no clear D gene. Germline loops: CDR1 LGHNA, CDR2 YSLEER. The CDR3 is 12 residues long. Trimming left V 1 base short and J 6 bases short, with 4 bases between.

The gene calls are TRBV10-1 and TRBJ2-7; TRBD2 matches 10 bases. In germline, CDR1 is WNHNN, CDR2 SYGVQD (reference sequence). J gave up 2 bases and V 6 bases, and 4 bases lay outside the gene matches. This CDR3 is 14 amino acids long. Here the CDR3 reads CASSPSGGTYEQYF. The CDR3 bases are TGCGCCAGCAGCCCTAGCGGGGGTACCTACGAGCAGTACTTC.

The chain combines TRBV5-1 with TRBJ1-6, with 9 bases identical to TRBD1. CDR1 and CDR2 from the germline V gene are SGHRS and YFSETQ. The CDR3 length is 12 residues. J was trimmed by 18 bases and V by 5 bases; bases with no gene match: 9. The CDR3 nucleotides are TGCGCCAGCAGTGAAGGGACAGGGACCAACCACTTT. Its translation: CASSEGTGTNHF. Variable domain in full (rest from reference TRBV5-1 and TRBJ1-6): KAGVTQTPRYLIKTRGQQVTLSCSPISGHRSVSWYQQTPGQGLQFLFEYFSETQRNKGNFPGRFSGRQFSNSRSEMNVSTLELGDSALYLCASSEGTGTNHFGNGTRLTVT.

Remarks on this clonotype: The conserved final phenylalanine or tryptophan is absent from the CDR3, which likely points to a read error. Because the CDR3's place on the DNA is in doubt, the DNA is left out and the CDR3 is given as listed by TCRdb. The chain links TRBV7-9 to TRBJ1-5; the table's TRBD1 call for D was not verified on the DNA. The CDR3 contains 13 residues when both ends are counted. Germline V gene sequence: CDR1 SEHNR, CDR2 FQNEAQ (reference sequence). CDR3 sequence reads: CASSFRQGEAFLG.

To note about this clonotype: Germline is not matched at one junction end, which may reflect a read error. The chain carries TRBV20-1 and TRBJ2-2; D remains ambiguous. Germline CDR1 and CDR2: DFQATT and SNEGSKA (reference sequence). The CDR3 runs 12 residues. CDR3 in amino acids: CSAGDQVGDVFF. CDR3 coding DNA: TGCAGTGCTGGAGATCAGGTTGGCGATGTGTTTTTT.

This clonotype was detected ten times or more. The chain combines TRBV25-1 with TRBJ2-7; 10 bases fit TRBD2. J lost 3 bases, V lost 4 bases, and 9 bases had no gene match. This CDR3 comprises 16 residues. In germline, CDR1 is MGHDK, CDR2 SYGVNS. The CDR3 spells CASSGPSGGYYYEQYF. For the CDR3, the DNA is TGTGCCAGCAGTGGCCCTAGCGGGGGTTACTACTACGAGCAGTACTTC.

This clonotype was observed at least ten times. The chain links TRBV7-9 to TRBJ1-1; 9 positions match TRBD1. Germline CDR1 is SEHNR and CDR2 is FQNEAQ (reference sequence). Trimming took 7 bases from V and 1 from J; bases not matched to a gene: 4. This CDR3 comprises 14 residues. The CDR3 nucleotides are TGTGCCAGCAAGAGACAGGGGGAGAACACTGAAGCTTTCTTT. This codes for CASKRQGENTEAFF.

The chain carries TRBV5-4 and TRBJ2-1; D uncertain. Germline V CDR1 and CDR2: SGHNT, YYREEE (reference sequence). V gave up 4 bases and J gave up 6 bases, with 8 bases separating them. CDR3 length equals 12 residues. CDR3 nucleotide sequence: TGTGCCAGCAGCACTTGGTCCAATGAGCAGTTCTTC. This sequence encodes CASSTWSNEQFF.

As to this clonotype: No conserved phenylalanine or tryptophan is present at the end of the CDR3, so a read error is the likely explanation. Because the CDR3's place on the DNA is in doubt, the DNA is left out and the CDR3 is given as listed by TCRdb. V is TRBV7-7 and J is TRBJ2-5; the table gives TRBD1 as D, unverified against the DNA. The CDR3 comprises 13 residues, both ends counted. Germline lookup yields CDR1 SSHAT and CDR2 FNYEAQ (reference sequence). The CDR3 protein is CASSHMTGLTATP.